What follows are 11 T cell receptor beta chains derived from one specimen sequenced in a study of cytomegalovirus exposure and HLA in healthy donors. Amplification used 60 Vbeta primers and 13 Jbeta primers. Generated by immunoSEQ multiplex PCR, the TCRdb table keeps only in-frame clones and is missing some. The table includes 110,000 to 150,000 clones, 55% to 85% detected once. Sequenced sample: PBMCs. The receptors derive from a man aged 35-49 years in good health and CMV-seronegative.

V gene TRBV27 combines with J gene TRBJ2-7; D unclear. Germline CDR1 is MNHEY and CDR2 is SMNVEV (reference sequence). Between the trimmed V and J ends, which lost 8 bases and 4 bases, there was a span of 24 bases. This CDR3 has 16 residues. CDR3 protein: CASQPGPGGEWYEQYF. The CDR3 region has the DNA TGTGCCAGCCAGCCCGGCCCCGGTGGAGAATGGTACGAGCAGTACTTC.

CDR3 nucleotide sequence: TGTGCCAGTAGTATGCGGCGGCAGGGTGAAGGCTACACCTTC. As protein: CASSMRRQGEGYTF. This sequence joins TRBV19 and TRBJ1-2, with D tentatively TRBD1 (5 bases). Germline V gene data show CDR1 as LNHDA and CDR2 as SQIVND (reference sequence). Trimming took off 3 bases at V and 8 bases at J, with 16 bases between the two ends. The CDR3 is 14 amino acids.

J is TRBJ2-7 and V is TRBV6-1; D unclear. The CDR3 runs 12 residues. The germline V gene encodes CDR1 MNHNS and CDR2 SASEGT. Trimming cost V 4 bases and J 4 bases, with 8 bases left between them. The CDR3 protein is CASSASPYEQYF. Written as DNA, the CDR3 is TGTGCCAGCAGTGCGAGTCCTTACGAGCAGTACTTC.

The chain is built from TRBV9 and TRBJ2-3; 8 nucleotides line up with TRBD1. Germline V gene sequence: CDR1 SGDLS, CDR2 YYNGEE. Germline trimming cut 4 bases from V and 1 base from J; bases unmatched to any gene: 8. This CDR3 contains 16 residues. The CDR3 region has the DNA TGTGCCAGCAGCCCCCGCCCGGGACAGGGCACAGATACGCAGTATTTT. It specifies CASSPRPGQGTDTQYF.

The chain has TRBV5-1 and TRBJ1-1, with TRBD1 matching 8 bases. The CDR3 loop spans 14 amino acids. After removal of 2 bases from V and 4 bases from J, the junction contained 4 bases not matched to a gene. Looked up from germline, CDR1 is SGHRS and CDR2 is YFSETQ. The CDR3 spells CASSFNTGGTEAFF. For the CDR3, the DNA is TGCGCCAGCAGCTTCAATACAGGGGGCACTGAAGCTTTCTTT.

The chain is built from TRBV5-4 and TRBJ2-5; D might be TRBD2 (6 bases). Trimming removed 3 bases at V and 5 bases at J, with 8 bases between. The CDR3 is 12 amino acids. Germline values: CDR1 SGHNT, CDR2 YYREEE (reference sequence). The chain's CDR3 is CASSWGVETQYF. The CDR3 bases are TGTGCCAGCAGCTGGGGGGTGGAGACCCAGTACTTC.

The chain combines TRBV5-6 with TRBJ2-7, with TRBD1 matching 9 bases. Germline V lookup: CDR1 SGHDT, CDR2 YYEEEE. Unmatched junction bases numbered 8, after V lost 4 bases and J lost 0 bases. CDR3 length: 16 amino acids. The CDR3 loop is CASSPRDRVYSYEQYF. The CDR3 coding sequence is TGTGCCAGCAGCCCTCGGGACAGGGTATACTCCTACGAGCAGTACTTC.

The CDR3: CASSIVRADTGELFF. DNA for the CDR3: TGTGCCAGTAGTATAGTCAGGGCGGACACCGGGGAGCTGTTTTTT. The genes are TRBV19 and TRBJ2-2; D may be TRBD1 (5 bases). Germline-derived CDR1 and CDR2 are LNHDA and SQIVND (reference sequence). V was pared by 1 base and J by 3 bases, with 9 bases between. The CDR3 totals 15 residues.

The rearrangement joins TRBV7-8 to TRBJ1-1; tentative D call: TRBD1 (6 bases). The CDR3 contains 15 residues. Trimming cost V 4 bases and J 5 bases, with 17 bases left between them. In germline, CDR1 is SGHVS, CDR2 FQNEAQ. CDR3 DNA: TGTGCCAGCAGCTCCCACATCGGGGGGCAGACTGAAGCTTTCTTT. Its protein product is CASSSHIGGQTEAFF.

CDR3 protein: CASNPAGRRQTQYF. Here the CDR3 DNA reads TGTGCCAGCAACCCGGCCGGCAGGAGGCAGACCCAGTACTTC. The chain couples TRBV7-2 to TRBJ2-5; D possibly corresponds to TRBD2 (5 bases). The germline V gene encodes CDR1 SGHTA and CDR2 FQGNSA. Trimming pared 7 bases from V and 6 bases from J, leaving 18 bases between. The CDR3 loop spans 14 amino acids.

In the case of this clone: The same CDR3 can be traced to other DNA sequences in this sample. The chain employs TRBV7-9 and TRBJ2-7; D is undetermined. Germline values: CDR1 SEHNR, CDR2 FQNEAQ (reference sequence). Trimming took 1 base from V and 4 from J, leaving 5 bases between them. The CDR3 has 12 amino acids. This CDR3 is CASSLGAYEQYF. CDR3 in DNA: TGTGCCAGCAGCTTAGGGGCTTACGAGCAGTACTTC.